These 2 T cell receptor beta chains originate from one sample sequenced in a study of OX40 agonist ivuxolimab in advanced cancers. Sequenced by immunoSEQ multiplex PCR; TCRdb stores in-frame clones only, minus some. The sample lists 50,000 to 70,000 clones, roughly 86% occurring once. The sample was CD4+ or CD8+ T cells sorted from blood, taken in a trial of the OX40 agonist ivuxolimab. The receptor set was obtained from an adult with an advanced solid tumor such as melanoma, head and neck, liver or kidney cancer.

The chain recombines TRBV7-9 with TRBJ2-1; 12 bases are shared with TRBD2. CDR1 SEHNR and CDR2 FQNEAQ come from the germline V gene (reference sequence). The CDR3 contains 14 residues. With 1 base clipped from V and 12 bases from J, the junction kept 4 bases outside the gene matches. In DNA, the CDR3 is TGTGCCAGCAGCTTAGGGACTAGCGGGGCCTGGCAGTTCTTC. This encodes CASSLGTSGAWQFF.

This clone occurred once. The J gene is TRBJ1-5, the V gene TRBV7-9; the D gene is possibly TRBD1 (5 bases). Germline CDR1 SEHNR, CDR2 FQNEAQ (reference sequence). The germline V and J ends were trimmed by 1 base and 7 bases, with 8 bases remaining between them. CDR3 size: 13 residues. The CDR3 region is CASSLEGLQPQHF. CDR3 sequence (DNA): TGTGCCAGCAGCTTAGAGGGGCTCCAGCCCCAGCATTTT.